This is a list of T cell receptor beta chains from one sample in a study of Tregs in tolerant kidney transplant recipients. This table comes from immunoSEQ multiplex PCR, and its TCRdb copy is limited to in-frame clones, with some not included. Here the sample spans about 240,000 clones, roughly four fifths being singletons. Source material: CD4+ T cells from blood. All receptors derive from a human donor in good health. Both conserved end residues are part of each CDR3. Each record gives: V gene, clone size, D gene, J gene, CDR3 protein, CDR3 DNA. D genes are given only for firm matches. The size entry is marked missing in some rows and otherwise reads once, few, many or a size class.

>TRBV30|NA|NA|TRBJ2-2
CAWSVLRTGRGPGELFF
TGTGCCTGGAGTGTACTACGGACAGGGAGGGGGCCCGGGGAGCTGTTTTTT
>TRBV19|NA|NA|TRBJ1-5
CASSTPGGGQPQHF
TGTGCCAGTAGTACTCCTGGGGGAGGACAGCCCCAGCATTTT
>TRBV7-6|NA|NA|TRBJ1-3
CASSLVGHSVSDTIYF
TGTGCCAGCAGCCTCGTCGGACATTCGGTATCGGACACCATATATTTT
>TRBV5-1|NA|NA|TRBJ2-3
CASSLGADFSQDTQYF
TGCGCCAGCAGCTTGGGGGCGGATTTCTCTCAGGATACGCAGTATTTT
>TRBV9|NA|NA|TRBJ2-2
CASSGEGRRGELFF
TGTGCCAGCAGCGGAGAGGGTCGGCGGGGGGAGCTGTTTTTT
>TRBV19|NA|NA|TRBJ2-5
CASSIRQRPQETQYF
TGTGCCAGTAGTATAAGGCAACGACCCCAAGAGACCCAGTACTTC
>TRBV7-2|NA|TRBD1|TRBJ2-7
CASSPRTGAYEQYF
TGTGCCAGCAGCCCCCGGACAGGGGCCTACGAGCAGTACTTC
>TRBV7-9|NA|NA|TRBJ2-5
CASSSLGSPQETQYF
TGTGCCAGCAGCTCCCTAGGGAGCCCCCAAGAGACCCAGTACTTC
>TRBV7-6|NA|NA|TRBJ1-1
CASSRAVGTEAFF
TGTGCCAGCAGCAGGGCAGTTGGCACTGAAGCTTTCTTT
>TRBV6-1|NA|TRBD1|TRBJ1-1
CASDSDRRNTEAFF
TGTGCCAGCGACTCGGACAGGAGGAACACTGAAGCTTTCTTT
>TRBV5-1|once|TRBD2|TRBJ2-2
CASSLIAGGNTGELFF
TGCGCCAGCAGCTTGATAGCGGGAGGGAACACCGGGGAGCTGTTTTTT
>TRBV5-1|NA|TRBD1|TRBJ2-5
CASSFDRAPQTQYF
TGCGCCAGCAGCTTTGACAGGGCGCCGCAGACCCAGTACTTC
>TRBV19|NA|TRBD1|TRBJ1-1
CASIPRGQGDGAFF
TGTGCCAGTATTCCCCGGGGACAGGGGGATGGAGCTTTCTTT
>TRBV27|NA|NA|TRBJ1-5
CASSQGPTGNQPQHF
TGTGCCAGCAGTCAGGGCCCTACCGGCAATCAGCCCCAGCATTTT
>TRBV19|NA|NA|TRBJ2-4
CASSPRQNLVAKNIQYF
TGTGCCAGTAGTCCCAGACAGAACTTAGTAGCCAAAAACATTCAGTACTTC
>TRBV4-1|few|TRBD2|TRBJ2-7
CASSQDSRLAGEAYF
TGCGCCAGCAGCCAAGATTCGAGACTAGCGGGAGAGGCGTACTTC
>TRBV7-8|NA|NA|TRBJ1-2
CASSLASGEGYTF
TGTGCCAGCAGCTTAGCGTCAGGGGAAGGCTACACCTTC
>TRBV11-2|once|NA|TRBJ2-7
CASSAQGYEQYF
TGTGCCAGCAGCGCACAGGGATACGAGCAGTACTTC
>TRBV18|NA|TRBD2|TRBJ2-7
CASSRPSGDSYEQYF
TGTGCCAGCTCGCGACCTAGCGGGGACTCCTACGAGCAGTACTTC
>TRBV2|few|TRBD1|TRBJ1-5
CASSPTGGLRPQHF
TGTGCCAGCAGCCCGACAGGGGGCCTAAGGCCCCAGCATTTT
>TRBV5-4|NA|TRBD1|TRBJ1-4
CASSVPGQEGEKLFF
TGTGCCAGCAGCGTCCCGGGACAGGAAGGCGAAAAACTGTTTTTT
>TRBV4-2|once|NA|TRBJ2-3
CASSQDRDRDTQYF
TGTGCCAGCAGCCAAGACAGGGACCGAGATACGCAGTATTTT
>TRBV7-3|NA|TRBD2|TRBJ2-5
CASSLGPGGLAGRETQYF
TGTGCCAGCAGCTTGGGCCCCGGGGGACTAGCGGGGCGAGAGACCCAGTACTTC
>TRBV5-6|NA|NA|TRBJ1-2
CASSLAMEGPANYGYTF
TGTGCCAGCAGCTTGGCCATGGAGGGTCCCGCTAACTATGGCTACACCTTC
>TRBV5-1|NA|NA|TRBJ1-1
CASSLEGPGYTEAFF
TGCGCCAGCAGCTTGGAGGGCCCAGGGTACACTGAAGCTTTCTTT
>TRBV19|NA|NA|TRBJ2-2
CASSADSARNTGELFF
TGTGCCAGTAGTGCCGACAGCGCCAGGAACACCGGGGAGCTGTTTTTT
>TRBV11-2|few|NA|TRBJ2-2
CASSFGTPGTGELFF
TGTGCCAGCAGCTTTGGGACGCCGGGGACCGGGGAGCTGTTTTTT
>TRBV7-9|NA|TRBD2|TRBJ2-5
CASSSPFVRGGLETQYF
TGTGCCAGCAGCTCCCCTTTTGTACGGGGGGGCCTTGAGACCCAGTACTTC
>TRBV19|NA|TRBD1|TRBJ1-2
CASSLGQGGSYGYTF
TGTGCCAGTAGCCTTGGACAGGGAGGAAGCTATGGCTACACCTTC
>TRBV6-5|NA|NA|TRBJ1-2
CASPPRGALGYTF
TGTGCCAGCCCCCCGAGGGGGGCGCTTGGCTACACCTTC
>TRBV30|NA|NA|TRBJ1-4
CAWDRTNEKLLF
TGTGCCTGGGACAGGACTAATGAAAAACTGCTTTTT
>TRBV18|NA|TRBD1|TRBJ1-4
CASIRDRKEKLFF
TGTGCCAGTATCCGGGACAGGAAGGAAAAACTGTTTTTT
>TRBV30|NA|TRBD2|TRBJ2-7
CAWRLAGTYEQYF
TGTGCCTGGAGGCTAGCGGGGACCTACGAGCAGTACTTC
>TRBV6-5|NA|NA|TRBJ2-7
CASSYSNQVATYEQYF
TGTGCCAGCAGTTACTCGAACCAGGTGGCGACCTACGAGCAGTACTTC
>TRBV7-2|NA|NA|TRBJ2-1
CASSLEPPHEQFF
TGTGCCAGCAGCTTAGAACCACCCCATGAGCAGTTCTTC
>TRBV18|NA|TRBD1|TRBJ1-1
CASSPAGQLQYEAFF
TGTGCCAGCTCACCAGCGGGACAGCTGCAATATGAAGCTTTCTTT
>TRBV4-1|NA|NA|TRBJ1-5
CASSQVEGSAQPQHF
TGCGCCAGCAGCCAAGTTGAGGGTAGCGCTCAGCCCCAGCATTTT